A single sample gave rise to the 23 T cell receptor beta chains below, sequenced in a study of tumor-infiltrating lymphocytes in primary liver carcinoma. Extraction also yielded germline DNA, while blood RNA was obtained from unsorted whole blood. Priming with a constant-region primer yielded TCR beta cDNA from about 540 ng total RNA. Three nested multiplex PCR rounds, a slightly modified ARM-PCR, produced the libraries for TCR beta. The two initial PCR rounds, about 9 cycles each, used TRBV1-TRBV30 forward and C-beta reverse primers. Via MiXCR, TCRdb re-called the multiplex PCR reads, giving one row per CDR3 protein. This table holds around 330,000 distinct CDR3 sequences, around three fifths found once. Input material: peripheral blood. The receptors here all came from a middle-aged man with primary liver carcinoma and hepatitis B virus infection.

The chain is built from TRBV5-4 and TRBJ2-1; D gene uncertain. The V end was cut by 4 bases, the J end by 11 bases, with 10 bases between. Germline CDR1 is SGHNT and CDR2 is YYREEE (reference sequence). The CDR3 is made up of 11 amino acids. The CDR3 reads CASSREGKQFF. CDR3 bases: TGTGCCAGCAGCCGCGAAGGCAAGCAGTTCTTC.

On this clonotype itself: An end of the junction differs from the germline gene, which may be a read error. The chain links TRBV6-2 or TRBV6-3 to TRBJ2-7; 7 bases fit TRBD1. There are 14 residues in the CDR3. Germline V gene data show CDR1 as MNHEY and CDR2 as SVGEGT. The CDR3 nucleotides read TGTGTCAGCAGTTACTCTGGGACAGCTTACGAGCAGTACTTC. Its translation: CVSSYSGTAYEQYF.

This chain joins TRBV5-1 and TRBJ2-3; 14 bases map to TRBD2. The CDR3 is 18 amino acids. Germline V gene data show CDR1 as SGHRS and CDR2 as YFSETQ. V lost 0 bases to trimming and J lost 2 bases; unmatched junction nucleotides: 5. The CDR3 region is CASSLGLAGGSDTDTQYF. CDR3 in DNA: TGCGCCAGCAGCTTGGGACTAGCGGGAGGGTCGGACACAGATACGCAGTATTTT.

There are a few counts of this clonotype. The V and J genes are TRBV30 and TRBJ1-1, with unresolved D. The CDR3 runs to 15 residues. The V and J ends lost 2 bases and 4 bases respectively, with 17 bases between them. From germline, CDR1 is GTSNPN and CDR2 SVGIG (reference sequence). The DNA of the CDR3 is TGTGCCTGGAGTCCCTACCGGGAGGGAAGCACTGAAGCTTTCTTT. Its translation: CAWSPYREGSTEAFF.

V is TRBV7-8 and J is TRBJ2-7; D ambiguous. Trimming stripped 5 bases from V and 3 bases from J, with 8 bases between. CDR1 and CDR2 (germline): SGHVS, FQNEAQ. This CDR3 is 12 amino acids long. CDR3 sequence (DNA): TGTGCCAGCAGCACCTCTGTCTACGAGCAGTACTTC. It encodes CASSTSVYEQYF. Full variable domain (rest looked up from reference TRBV7-8 and TRBJ2-7): GAGVSQSPRYKVAKRGQDVALRCDPISGHVSLFWYQQALGQGPEFLTYFQNEAQLDKSGLPSDRFFAERPEGSVSTLKIQRTQQEDSAVYLCASSTSVYEQYFGPGTRLTVT.

The CDR3 DNA is TGTGCCAGCAGCTTAGGTAGGGGTCCCCGGGAGCTGTTTTTT. This codes for CASSLGRGPRELFF. The chain links TRBV11-2 to TRBJ2-2; D is possibly TRBD1 (5 bases). The V end was cut by 1 base, the J end by 9 bases, with 12 bases between. The V gene's germline CDR1 is SGHAT and CDR2 FQNNGV. This CDR3 is 14 amino acids long.

This chain connects TRBV5-1 to TRBJ2-2; weak D call: TRBD1 (7 bases). The CDR3 has 16 amino acids. Trimming pared 4 bases from V and 3 bases from J, leaving 16 bases between. The germline V gene encodes CDR1 SGHRS and CDR2 YFSETQ. As DNA, the CDR3 is TGCGCCAGCAGCCTGGAGGGACAGACAGACACCGGGGAGCTGTTTTTT. Protein product: CASSLEGQTDTGELFF.

This clonotype was recorded many times. The chain joins TRBV29-1 to TRBJ2-5; weak D call: TRBD2 (5 bases). Germline CDR1 reads SQVTM; CDR2 reads ANQGSEA. The V end lost 0 bases, the J end lost 5 bases, and 7 bases lay between the germline ends. CDR3 length: 12 amino acids. CDR3 nucleotides: TGCAGCGTTGAAGATAGAGGGGAGACCCAGTACTTC. It encodes CSVEDRGETQYF.

This chain links TRBV30 with TRBJ2-3, with D unresolved. Germline-derived CDR1 and CDR2 are GTSNPN and SVGIG (reference sequence). Trimming removed 2 bases at V and 2 bases at J, with 5 bases between. The CDR3 runs 12 residues. CDR3 DNA sequence: TGTGCCTGGAGTTTAGCCACAGATACGCAGTATTTT. Amino acid sequence: CAWSLATDTQYF.

Concerning this clonotype itself: A much more abundant neighbour one base away suggests this may be a read error. The genes are TRBV4-1 and TRBJ2-7; 9 nucleotides agree with TRBD2. V was clipped by 0 bases and J by 0 bases; unmatched bases: 9. Germline-derived CDR1 and CDR2 are MGHRA and YSYEKL. The CDR3 has 18 amino acids. This CDR3 is CASSQDTSGSSNSYEQYF. In nucleotides, the CDR3 is TGCGCCAGCAGCCAAGACACTAGCGGGTCTTCTAACTCCTACGAGCAGTACTTC.

Of note for this clonotype: A much more abundant neighbour one base away suggests this may be a read error. The rearrangement links TRBV6-2 or TRBV6-3 to TRBJ2-1, with 8 nucleotides matching TRBD1. The CDR3 covers 15 residues. V was clipped by 8 bases and J by 5 bases; unmatched bases: 11. Looked up from germline, CDR1 is MNHEY and CDR2 is SVGEGT. The CDR3 DNA reads as TGTGCCAGCGGGTCTACAGGGGGATCGCACAATGAGCAGTTCTTC. Residues: CASGSTGGSHNEQFF.

Points on this clonotype: A clone one base away is much larger, so this may be a read error. V and J are TRBV6-6 and TRBJ2-7, with 10 bases lining up with TRBD2. CDR1 is MNHNY and CDR2 is SVGAGI in the germline V gene (reference sequence). CDR3 length equals 16 residues. This CDR3 reads CAISYTGAGGRYEQYF. DNA for the CDR3: TGTGCCATCAGTTACACTGGAGCGGGAGGGCGCTACGAGCAGTACTTC.

The chain carries TRBV21-1 and TRBJ2-7. TRBV21-1 is a known pseudogene. This CDR3 is built from 9 residues. The CDR3 protein is CASRNEQYF. CDR3 coding DNA: TGTGCCAGCCGCAACGAGCAGTACTTC.

The genes are TRBV28 and TRBJ2-7, with TRBD2 identical over 7 bases. This CDR3 region has 12 residues. The V gene end was trimmed by 8 bases and the J gene end by 2 bases; junction bases not matched to a gene: 3. Germline V gene sequence: CDR1 MDHEN, CDR2 SYDVKM. The CDR3 region is CASGDYAYEQYF. The CDR3 bases are TGTGCCAGCGGGGACTACGCCTACGAGCAGTACTTC.

There are many counts of this clonotype. J is TRBJ1-1 and V is TRBV12-5, with a tentative D call TRBD1 (5 bases). V shed 6 bases and J shed 1 base, with 6 bases lying between them. There are 12 residues in the CDR3. The germline V gene has CDR1 LGHNT and CDR2 FRNRAP. DNA of the CDR3: TGTGCTAGTGGGACAGAGAACACTGAAGCTTTCTTT. It codes for CASGTENTEAFF. Based on the CDR3 plus reference TRBV12-5 and TRBJ1-1, the full variable domain is DARVTQTPRHKVTEMGQEVTMRCQPILGHNTVFWYRQTMMQGLELLAYFRNRAPLDDSGMPKDRFSAEMPDATLATLKIQPSEPRDSAVYFCASGTENTEAFFGQGTRLTVV.

As for this clonotype: A much larger clone differs from this one at a single base, so this may be a read error. The chain links TRBV4-3 to TRBJ1-4; D remains ambiguous. CDR3 length: 17 amino acids. V lost 1 base to trimming and J lost 7 bases, with 19 bases between them. Looked up from germline, CDR1 is LGHNA and CDR2 is YSLEER. The CDR3 spells CASSQGTTDTPTEKLFF. The CDR3 bases are TGCGCCAGCAGCCAAGGAACTACAGACACTCCTACTGAAAAACTGTTTTTT.

Regarding this clonotype: An end of the junction differs from the germline gene, which may be a read error. The chain uses TRBV11-3 and TRBJ2-2; 12 bases fit TRBD2. Looked up from germline, CDR1 is SGHNT and CDR2 is YENEEA. The CDR3 contains 15 residues. CDR3 sequence reads: CVSSPTSGSAGELFF. The CDR3 region has the DNA TGTGTCAGCAGTCCGACTAGCGGGAGCGCCGGGGAGCTATTTTTT.

This clonotype was counted many times. This chain joins TRBV7-9 and TRBJ2-7; D gene unclear. Germline CDR1 reads SEHNR; CDR2 reads FQNEAQ (reference sequence). The CDR3 has 14 residues. V was pared by 5 bases and J by 3 bases, with 14 bases between. The CDR3 reads CASSPRSEVYEQYF. DNA for the CDR3: TGTGCCAGCAGCCCTCGCTCCGAGGTCTACGAGCAGTACTTC.

About this clonotype: A read error may be the cause here, since a much bigger clone is one base away. As DNA, the CDR3 is TGCGCCAGCAGCCAACGGGCGATGAGTAGCGACCAAGAGACCCAGTACTTC. Translating gives CASSQRAMSSDQETQYF. The chain carries TRBV4-1 and TRBJ2-5; D might be TRBD2 (5 bases). With 2 bases removed from V and 0 bases from J, the gap between germline ends came to 16 bases. The CDR3 runs 17 residues. CDR1 is MGHRA, CDR2 YSYEKL, per germline.

On this clonotype itself: A much larger clone sits a single nucleotide away, making a read error possible. J is TRBJ2-2 and V is TRBV12-3 or TRBV12-4; D perhaps matches TRBD2 (5 bases). The CDR3 runs to 13 residues. CDR3 sequence: CATQQENTGDLFF. The DNA for the CDR3 is TGTGCCACCCAGCAGGAAAACACCGGGGATCTGTTTTTT.

Points on this clonotype: The junction does not match germline at one end; this may be a read error. The genes are TRBV30 and TRBJ1-1; tentative D call: TRBD1 (6 bases). Germline CDR1 GTSNPN, CDR2 SVGIG (reference sequence). CDR3 size: 13 residues. This chain's CDR3 is CARRGGWDTEAFF. The CDR3 DNA reads TGTGCCAGGAGGGGGGGTTGGGACACTGAAGCTTTCTTT.

In this sample, this clonotype turned up many times. The chain combines TRBV29-1 with TRBJ2-3; 7 positions agree with TRBD2. Germline CDR1 and CDR2: SQVTM and ANQGSEA. V shed 4 bases and J 2 bases; nucleotides not matched to a gene: 12. The CDR3 totals 16 residues. CDR3 DNA: TGCAGCGTTGGACCTCCAGCGGGGATTACCACAGATACGCAGTATTTT. Translating gives CSVGPPAGITTDTQYF.

This clonotype was observed a handful of times. A much bigger clone sits one base away, suggesting this may be a read error. The rearrangement joins TRBV4-1 to TRBJ1-1; no clear D. CDR3 size: 12 residues. Looked up from germline, CDR1 is MGHRA and CDR2 is YSYEKL. Trimming took 1 base from V and 6 from J, leaving 6 bases between them. CDR3 in DNA: TGCGCCAGCAGCCAAGCTGACTCTGAAGCTTTCTTT. Protein product: CASSQADSEAFF.